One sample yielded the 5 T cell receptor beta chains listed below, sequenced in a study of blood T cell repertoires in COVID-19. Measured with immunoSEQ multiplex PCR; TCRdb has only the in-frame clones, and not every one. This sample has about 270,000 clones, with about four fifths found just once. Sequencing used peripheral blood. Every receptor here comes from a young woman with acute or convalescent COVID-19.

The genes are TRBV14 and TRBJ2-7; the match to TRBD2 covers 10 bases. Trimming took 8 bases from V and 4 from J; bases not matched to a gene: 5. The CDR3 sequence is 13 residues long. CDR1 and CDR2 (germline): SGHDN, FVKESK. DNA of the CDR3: TGTGCCAGCGCAGCTAGCGGGAGTTACGAGCAGTACTTC. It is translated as CASAASGSYEQYF.

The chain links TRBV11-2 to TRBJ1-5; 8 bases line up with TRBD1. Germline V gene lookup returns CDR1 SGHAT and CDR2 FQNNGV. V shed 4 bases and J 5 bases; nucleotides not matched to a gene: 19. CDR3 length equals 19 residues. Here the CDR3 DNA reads TGTGCCAGCAGCTACCCGGGGCAGGGGGCCCCTAGATCCGATCAGCCCCAGCATTTT. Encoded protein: CASSYPGQGAPRSDQPQHF.

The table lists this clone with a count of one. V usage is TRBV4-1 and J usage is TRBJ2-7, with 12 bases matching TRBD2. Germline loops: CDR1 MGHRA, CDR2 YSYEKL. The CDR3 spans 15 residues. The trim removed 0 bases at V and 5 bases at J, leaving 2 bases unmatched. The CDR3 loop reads CASSQDLAGGNEQYF. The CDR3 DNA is TGCGCCAGCAGCCAAGATCTAGCGGGAGGGAACGAGCAGTACTTC.

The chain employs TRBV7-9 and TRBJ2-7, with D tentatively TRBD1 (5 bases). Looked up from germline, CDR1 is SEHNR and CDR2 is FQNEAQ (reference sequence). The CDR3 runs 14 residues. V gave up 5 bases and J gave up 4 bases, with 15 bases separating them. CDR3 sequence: CASSRGLFPYEQYF. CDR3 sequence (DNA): TGTGCCAGCAGCAGGGGTCTCTTTCCTTACGAGCAGTACTTC.

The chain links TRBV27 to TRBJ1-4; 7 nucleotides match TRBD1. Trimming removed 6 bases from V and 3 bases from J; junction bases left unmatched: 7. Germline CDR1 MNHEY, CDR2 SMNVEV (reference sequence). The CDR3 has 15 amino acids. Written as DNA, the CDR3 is TGTGCCAGCAGAAGATGGGGACAGCCTAATGAAAAACTGTTTTTT. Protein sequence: CASRRWGQPNEKLFF.